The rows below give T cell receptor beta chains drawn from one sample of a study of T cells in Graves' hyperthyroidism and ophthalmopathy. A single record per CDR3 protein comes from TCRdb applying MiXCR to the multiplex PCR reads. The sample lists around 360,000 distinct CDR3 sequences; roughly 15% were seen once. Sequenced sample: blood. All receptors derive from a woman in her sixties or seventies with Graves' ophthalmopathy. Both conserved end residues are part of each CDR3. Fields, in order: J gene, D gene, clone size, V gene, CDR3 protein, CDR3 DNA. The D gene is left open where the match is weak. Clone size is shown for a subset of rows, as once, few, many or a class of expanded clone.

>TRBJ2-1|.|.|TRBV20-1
CSARGPGGGHEQFF
TGCAGTGCTAGAGGACCGGGAGGGGGCCATGAGCAGTTCTTC
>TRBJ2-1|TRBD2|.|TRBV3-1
CASSHGLGELSNEQFF
TGTGCCAGCAGCCACGGACTAGGGGAGTTGTCTAATGAGCAGTTCTTC
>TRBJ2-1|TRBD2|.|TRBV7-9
CASSRAGGSRDEQFF
TGTGCCAGCAGCCGGGCTGGCGGGAGTAGAGATGAGCAGTTCTTC
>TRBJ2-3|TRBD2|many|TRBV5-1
CASSLVSGSNTDTQYF
TGCGCCAGCAGCTTAGTTAGCGGGAGTAACACAGATACGCAGTATTTT
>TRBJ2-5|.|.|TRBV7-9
CASSLVTTRRETQYF
TGTGCCAGCAGCTTAGTTACAACGAGGAGAGAGACCCAGTACTTC
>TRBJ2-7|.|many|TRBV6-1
CASRTAGSHEQYF
TGTGCCAGCAGGACCGCGGGCTCCCACGAGCAGTACTTC
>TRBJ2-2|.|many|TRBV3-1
CASSRDPANTGELFF
TGTGCCAGCAGCCGGGACCCCGCGAACACCGGGGAGCTGTTTTTT
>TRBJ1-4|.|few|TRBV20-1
CSARDARDINEKLFF
TGCAGTGCTAGAGACGCCCGGGACATCAATGAAAAACTGTTTTTT
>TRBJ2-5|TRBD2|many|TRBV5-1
CASSSTSGSETQYF
TGCGCCAGCAGCTCGACTAGCGGGAGCGAGACCCAGTACTTC
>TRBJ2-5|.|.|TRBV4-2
CASSQGSAQETQYF
TGTGCCAGCAGCCAAGGTAGCGCACAAGAGACCCAGTACTTC
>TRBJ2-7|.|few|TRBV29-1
CSVDPGSGSYEQYF
TGCAGCGTTGACCCGGGTAGCGGATCCTACGAGCAGTACTTC
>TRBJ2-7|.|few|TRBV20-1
CSARDPNGFEQYF
TGCAGTGCTAGAGATCCCAACGGATTCGAGCAGTACTTC
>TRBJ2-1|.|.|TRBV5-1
CASSLERGDNEQFF
TGCGCCAGCAGCCTCGAGAGGGGGGACAATGAGCAGTTCTTC
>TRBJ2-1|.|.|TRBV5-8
CASSLPSSYNEQFF
TGTGCCAGCAGCTTGCCCAGCTCCTACAATGAGCAGTTCTTC
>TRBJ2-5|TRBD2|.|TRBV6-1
CASSMTREGRETQYF
TGTGCCAGCAGTATGACTAGGGAGGGGCGAGAGACCCAGTACTTC
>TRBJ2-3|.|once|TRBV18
CASSPFFDRRSTDTQYF
TGTGCCAGCTCACCTTTTTTTGATCGTCGGTCCACAGATACGCAGTATTTT
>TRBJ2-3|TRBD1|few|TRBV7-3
CASSPGTGGFADTQYF
TGTGCCAGCAGCCCTGGGACAGGGGGATTTGCAGATACGCAGTATTTT
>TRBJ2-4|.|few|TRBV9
CASSVGQENIQYF
TGTGCCAGCAGCGTAGGACAGGAGAACATTCAGTACTTC
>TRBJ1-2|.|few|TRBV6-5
CASSYSGGWWGYTF
TGTGCCAGCAGTTACTCGGGGGGGTGGTGGGGCTACACCTTC
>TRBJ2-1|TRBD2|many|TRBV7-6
CASSQLAGDHYNEQFF
TGTGCCAGCAGCCAACTAGCGGGAGACCACTACAATGAGCAGTTCTTC
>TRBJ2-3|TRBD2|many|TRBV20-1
CSAKPSTPPHTSDSTDTQYF
TGCAGTGCTAAACCCTCCACCCCCCCGCATACTAGCGATAGCACAGATACGCAGTATTTT
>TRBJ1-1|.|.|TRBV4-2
CASSHSLTRVTEAFF
TGTGCCAGCAGCCATAGTCTCACGAGGGTCACTGAAGCTTTCTTT
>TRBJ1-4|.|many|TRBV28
CASSPPGGKLFF
TGTGCCAGCAGTCCACCGGGGGGAAAACTGTTTTTT
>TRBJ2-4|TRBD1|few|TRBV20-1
CSATPDRKNIQYF
TGCAGTGCTACCCCGGACAGGAAAAACATTCAGTACTTC
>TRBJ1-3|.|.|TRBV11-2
CASRHVGNSGNTIYF
TGTGCCAGCAGACACGTGGGCAACTCTGGAAACACCATATATTTT
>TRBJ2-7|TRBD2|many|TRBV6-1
CASSASGRLSYEQYF
TGTGCCAGCAGTGCCAGCGGGAGGCTCTCCTACGAGCAGTACTTC
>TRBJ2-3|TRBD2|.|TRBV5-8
CASSLGSSGSTDTQYF
TGTGCCAGCAGCTTGGGATCTAGCGGAAGCACAGATACGCAGTATTTT
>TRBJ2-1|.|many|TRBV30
CAWSPTSRNEQFF
TGTGCCTGGAGCCCAACTAGCCGCAATGAGCAGTTCTTC
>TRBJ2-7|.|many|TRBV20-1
CSARVFYREQYF
TGCAGTGCTAGAGTTTTTTACCGCGAGCAGTACTTC
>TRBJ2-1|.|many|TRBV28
CASSLFEGEQFF
TGTGCCAGCAGTTTATTTGAGGGAGAGCAGTTCTTC
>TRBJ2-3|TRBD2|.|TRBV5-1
CASSLLFGSGRLYTDTQYF
TGCGCCAGCAGCTTACTATTCGGAAGCGGGAGGTTGTACACAGATACGCAGTATTTT
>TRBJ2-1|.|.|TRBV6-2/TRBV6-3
CASSSRDPQGNEQFF
TGTGCCAGCAGTTCCCGGGACCCTCAGGGCAATGAGCAGTTCTTC
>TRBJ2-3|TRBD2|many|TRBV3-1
CASSLRGTRGTDTQYF
TGTGCCAGCAGCCTAAGGGGGACTAGGGGCACAGATACGCAGTATTTT
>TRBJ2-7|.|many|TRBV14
CASSQTPWEQYF
TGTGCCAGCAGCCAAACCCCGTGGGAGCAGTACTTC
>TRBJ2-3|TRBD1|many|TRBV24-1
CATSDFTGASTDTQYF
TGTGCCACCAGTGATTTTACAGGGGCGAGCACAGATACGCAGTATTTT
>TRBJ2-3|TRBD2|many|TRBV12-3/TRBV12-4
CASSLGVAGAIPDTQYF
TGTGCCAGCAGTCTTGGGGTAGCGGGAGCCATTCCAGATACGCAGTATTTT
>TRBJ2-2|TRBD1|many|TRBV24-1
CATGTGFANTGELFF
TGTGCCACGGGGACAGGCTTCGCGAACACCGGGGAGCTGTTTTTT
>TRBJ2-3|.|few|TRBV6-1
CASSARDTSTDTQYF
TGTGCCAGCAGTGCGCGGGACACAAGCACAGATACGCAGTATTTT
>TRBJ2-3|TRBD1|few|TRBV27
CASSILGQDPDTQYF
TGTGCCAGCAGTATCCTCGGACAGGATCCAGATACGCAGTATTTT
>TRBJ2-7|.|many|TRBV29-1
CSVVVPVSTYEQYF
TGCAGCGTTGTTGTCCCGGTGTCCACCTACGAGCAGTACTTC
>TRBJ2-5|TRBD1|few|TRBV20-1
CSAGDRGLETQYF
TGCAGTGCTGGGGACAGGGGGCTGGAGACCCAGTACTTC
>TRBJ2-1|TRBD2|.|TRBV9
CASSPRGTSGSNEQFF
TGTGCCAGCAGCCCTAGGGGGACTAGCGGGAGCAATGAGCAGTTCTTC
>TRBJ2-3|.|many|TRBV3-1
CASSPGGGDTQYF
TGTGCCAGCAGCCCTGGGGGAGGCGATACGCAGTATTTT
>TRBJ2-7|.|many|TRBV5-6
CASSLKDAFGQYF
TGTGCCAGCAGCTTGAAGGACGCCTTCGGGCAGTACTTC
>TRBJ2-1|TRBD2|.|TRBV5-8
CASSKIAGVAYNEQFF
TGTGCCAGCAGCAAAATAGCGGGAGTCGCCTACAATGAGCAGTTCTTC
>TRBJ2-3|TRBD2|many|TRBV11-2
CASREGDTQYF
TGTGCCAGCCGGGAGGGGGATACGCAGTATTTT
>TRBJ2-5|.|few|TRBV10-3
CAISGGEGVETQYF
TGTGCCATCAGTGGAGGGGAGGGGGTTGAGACCCAGTACTTC
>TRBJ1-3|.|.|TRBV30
CAWRIRGTSGNTIYF
TGTGCCTGGAGAATTCGGGGCACCTCTGGAAACACCATATATTTT
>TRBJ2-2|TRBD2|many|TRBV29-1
CSAGTSGSTGELFF
TGCAGCGCAGGGACTAGCGGGAGCACCGGGGAGCTGTTTTTT
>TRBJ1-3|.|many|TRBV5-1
CASSLDSSGNTIYF
TGTGCCAGCAGCTTGGACAGCTCTGGAAACACCATATATTTT
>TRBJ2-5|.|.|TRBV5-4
CASSSGTSPTQTQYF
TGTGCCAGCAGCTCCGGGACTTCCCCTACGCAGACCCAGTACTTC
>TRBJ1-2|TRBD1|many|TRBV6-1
CASSEGQPSRGYTF
TGTGCCAGCAGTGAGGGACAGCCTAGCCGTGGCTACACCTTC
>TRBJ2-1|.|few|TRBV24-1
CATSDLSIMNEQFF
TGTGCCACCAGTGATCTCTCGATCATGAATGAGCAGTTCTTC
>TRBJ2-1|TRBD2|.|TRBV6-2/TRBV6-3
CASSYRTSGYNEQFF
TGTGCCAGCAGTTACCGGACTAGCGGTTACAATGAGCAGTTCTTC